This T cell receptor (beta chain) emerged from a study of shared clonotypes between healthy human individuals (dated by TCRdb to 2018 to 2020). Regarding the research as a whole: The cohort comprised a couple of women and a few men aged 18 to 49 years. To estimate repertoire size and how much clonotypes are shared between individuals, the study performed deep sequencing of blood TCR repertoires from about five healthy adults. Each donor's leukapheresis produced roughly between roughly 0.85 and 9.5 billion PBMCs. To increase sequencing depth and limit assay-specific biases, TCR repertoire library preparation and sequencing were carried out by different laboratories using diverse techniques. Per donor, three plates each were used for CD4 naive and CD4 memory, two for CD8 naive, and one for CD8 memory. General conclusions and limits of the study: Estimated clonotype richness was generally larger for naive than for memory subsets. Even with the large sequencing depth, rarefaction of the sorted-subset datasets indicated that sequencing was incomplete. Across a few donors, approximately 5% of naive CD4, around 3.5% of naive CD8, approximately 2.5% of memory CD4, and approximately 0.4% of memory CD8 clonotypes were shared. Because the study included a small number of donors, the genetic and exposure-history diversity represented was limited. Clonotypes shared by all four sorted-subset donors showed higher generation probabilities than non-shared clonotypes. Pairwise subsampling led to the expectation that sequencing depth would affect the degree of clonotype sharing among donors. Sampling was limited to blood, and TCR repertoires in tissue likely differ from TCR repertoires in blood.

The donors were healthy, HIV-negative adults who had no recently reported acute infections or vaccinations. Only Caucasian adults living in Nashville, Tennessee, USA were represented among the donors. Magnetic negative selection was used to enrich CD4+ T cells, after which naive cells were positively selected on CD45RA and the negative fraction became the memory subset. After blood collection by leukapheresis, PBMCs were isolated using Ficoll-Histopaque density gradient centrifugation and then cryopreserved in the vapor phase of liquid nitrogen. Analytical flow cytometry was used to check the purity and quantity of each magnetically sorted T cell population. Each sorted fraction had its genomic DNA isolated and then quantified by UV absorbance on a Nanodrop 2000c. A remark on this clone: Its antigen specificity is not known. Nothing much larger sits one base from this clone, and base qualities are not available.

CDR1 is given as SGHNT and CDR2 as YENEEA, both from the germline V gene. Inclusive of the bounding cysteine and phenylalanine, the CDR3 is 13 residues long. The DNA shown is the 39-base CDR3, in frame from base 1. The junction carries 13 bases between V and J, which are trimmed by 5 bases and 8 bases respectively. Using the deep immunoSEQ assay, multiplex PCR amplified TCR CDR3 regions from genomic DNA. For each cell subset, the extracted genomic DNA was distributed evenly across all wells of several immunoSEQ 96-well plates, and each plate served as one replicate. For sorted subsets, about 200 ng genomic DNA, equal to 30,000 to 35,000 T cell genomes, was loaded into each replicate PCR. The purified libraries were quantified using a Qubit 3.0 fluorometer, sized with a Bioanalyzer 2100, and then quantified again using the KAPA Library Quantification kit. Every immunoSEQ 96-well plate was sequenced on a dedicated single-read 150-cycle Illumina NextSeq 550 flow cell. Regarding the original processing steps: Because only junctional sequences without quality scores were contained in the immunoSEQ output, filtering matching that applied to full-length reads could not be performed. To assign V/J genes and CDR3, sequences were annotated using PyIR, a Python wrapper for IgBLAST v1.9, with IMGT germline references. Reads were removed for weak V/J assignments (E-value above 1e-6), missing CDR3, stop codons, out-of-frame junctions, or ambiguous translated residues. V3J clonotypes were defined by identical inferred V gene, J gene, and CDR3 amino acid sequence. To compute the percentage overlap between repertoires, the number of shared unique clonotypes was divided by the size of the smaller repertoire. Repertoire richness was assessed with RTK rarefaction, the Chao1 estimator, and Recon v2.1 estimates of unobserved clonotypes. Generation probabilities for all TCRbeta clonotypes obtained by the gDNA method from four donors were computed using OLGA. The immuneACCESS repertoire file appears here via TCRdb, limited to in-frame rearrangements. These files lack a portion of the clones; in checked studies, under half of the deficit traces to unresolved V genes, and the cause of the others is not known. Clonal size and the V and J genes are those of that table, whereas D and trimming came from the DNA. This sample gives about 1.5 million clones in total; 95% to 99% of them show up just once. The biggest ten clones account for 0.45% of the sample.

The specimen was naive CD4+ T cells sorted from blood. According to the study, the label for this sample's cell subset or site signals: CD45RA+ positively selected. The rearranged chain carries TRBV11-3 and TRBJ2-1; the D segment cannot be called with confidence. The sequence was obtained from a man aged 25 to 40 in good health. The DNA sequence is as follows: TGTGCCAGCAGCCCAACTACGGGCGATGAGCAGTTCTTC. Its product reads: CASSPTTGDEQFF.